This note documents a single TCR beta chain sequence. Its antigen remains unidentified. This CDR3 has 19 amino acids. The V gene end was trimmed by 2 bases and the J gene end by 0 bases; junction bases not matched to a gene: 12. The V gene's germline CDR1 is KGHSH and CDR2 LQKENI. The PCR used 60 Vbeta and 13 Jbeta primers. Sequenced by immunoSEQ multiplex PCR; TCRdb stores in-frame clones only, minus some. The sample includes approximately 200,000 clones, 79% of them seen just once. The data derive from a study of cytomegalovirus exposure and HLA in healthy donors. General study points: Follow-up analysis later connected one missense variant in DCLRE1C with trimming of TCR beta V- and J-genes. TCR beta sequences reportedly predicted the HLA-A and HLA-B alleles of most subjects accurately.

Input material: PBMCs. V usage is TRBV18 and J usage is TRBJ1-3; 8 positions agree with TRBD1. This clonotype was sampled from a woman aged 25-40 years in good health and CMV-seropositive. The chain's CDR3 is CASSPRDRPPHVSGNTIYF. DNA of the CDR3: TGTGCCAGCTCACCAAGGGACAGGCCACCACACGTCTCTGGAAACACCATATATTTT.